A single sample is the source of the 20 T cell receptor beta chains below, sequenced in a study of control samples from healthy donors and cancer patients. TCRdb's copy holds only in-frame clones and misses some; the assay was immunoSEQ multiplex PCR. The sample holds 150,000 to 200,000 clones, approximately 90% seen once. Specimen: blood. These TCRs come from a man younger than 45 in good health.

This clone was detected once. V usage is TRBV19 and J usage is TRBJ2-4; 11 bases fit TRBD2. CDR1 and CDR2 (germline): LNHDA, SQIVND (reference sequence). CDR3 length: 19 residues. J lost 0 bases, V lost 3 bases, and 10 bases had no gene match. CDR3 sequence: CASSIRIAGGPGAKNIQYF. CDR3 bases: TGTGCCAGTAGTATTAGGATAGCGGGAGGGCCTGGAGCCAAAAACATTCAGTACTTC.

V is TRBV9 and J is TRBJ1-4; D not resolved. The CDR3 spans 15 residues. Germline loops: CDR1 SGDLS, CDR2 YYNGEE. Deletions cut 2 bases from V and 5 bases from J, with 13 bases between. DNA for the CDR3: TGTGCCAGCAGCGTTACAGCACACCGCAATGAAAAACTGTTTTTT. Its protein product is CASSVTAHRNEKLFF.

The chain uses TRBV28 and TRBJ2-5; D unclear. The length of the CDR3 is 12 residues. With 4 bases removed from V and 3 bases from J, the gap between germline ends came to 6 bases. Germline V gives CDR1 MDHEN, CDR2 SYDVKM. Here the CDR3 reads CASSSGEETQYF. As DNA, the CDR3 is TGTGCCAGCAGTTCAGGCGAAGAGACCCAGTACTTC.

In this sample, this clone turned up many times. V gene TRBV18 combines with J gene TRBJ2-5; tentative D call: TRBD1 (6 bases). V gave up 3 bases and J gave up 5 bases, with 16 bases separating them. This CDR3 is 15 amino acids long. In germline, CDR1 is KGHSH, CDR2 LQKENI. CDR3 protein: CASSPQTGSEETQYF. CDR3 coding DNA: TGTGCCAGCTCACCCCAGACAGGTTCGGAGGAGACCCAGTACTTC.

This sequence joins TRBV18 and TRBJ1-2; the match to TRBD1 covers 8 bases. J gave up 3 bases and V 6 bases, and 3 bases lay outside the gene matches. Looked up from germline, CDR1 is KGHSH and CDR2 is LQKENI. The CDR3 is 13 residues long. The CDR3 sequence is CASSPGGDYGYTF. The CDR3 nucleotides read TGTGCCAGCTCCCCAGGGGGCGACTATGGCTACACCTTC.

J is TRBJ2-7 and V is TRBV27; 8 bases align to TRBD1. V lost 3 bases, J lost 9 bases, and 7 bases stayed unmatched. The V gene's germline CDR1 is MNHEY and CDR2 SMNVEV (reference sequence). CDR3 size: 13 residues. CDR3 amino acids: CASSFQGASWQYF. The DNA of the CDR3 is TGTGCCAGCAGTTTTCAGGGGGCGTCCTGGCAGTACTTC.

This chain links TRBV28 with TRBJ1-3, with D hard to call. CDR1 and CDR2 (germline): MDHEN, SYDVKM. Trimming cost V 7 bases and J 3 bases, with 13 bases left between them. The CDR3 extends over 14 amino acids. The DNA of the CDR3 is TGTGCCAGCAAAGGGTTGGGGTTTGGAAACACCATATATTTT. It encodes CASKGLGFGNTIYF. Looking up the rest from reference TRBV28 and TRBJ1-3 gives the full variable domain: DVKVTQSSRYLVKRTGEKVFLECVQDMDHENMFWYRQDPGLGLRLIYFSYDVKMKEKGDIPEGYSVSREKKERFSLILESASTNQTSMYLCASKGLGFGNTIYFGEGSWLTVV.

Concerning this clone: This may arise from a read error, as a much more abundant clone is one base away. The V and J genes are TRBV7-9 and TRBJ2-1; D gene uncertain. This CDR3 is 11 amino acids long. Germline CDR1 and CDR2: SEHNR and FQNEAQ (reference sequence). V was shortened by 1 base and J by 7 bases, with 2 bases between the two germline ends. CDR3 nucleotide sequence: TGTGCCAGCAGCTTAGTTAATGAGCAGTTCTTC. It codes for CASSLVNEQFF.

The chain links TRBV5-6 to TRBJ1-1; weak D call: TRBD1 (6 bases). The CDR3 runs 14 residues. Trimming left V 4 bases short and J 10 bases short, with 20 bases between. Germline V CDR1 and CDR2: SGHDT, YYEEEE. The CDR3 reads CASSPPGGQRVAFF. The CDR3 DNA follows: TGTGCCAGCAGCCCCCCGGGGGGGCAGAGGGTAGCTTTCTTT.

This chain links TRBV2 with TRBJ1-2, with D hard to call. The CDR3 covers 14 residues. The V gene's germline CDR1 is SNHLY and CDR2 FYNNEI. V shed 6 bases and J shed 5 bases, with 16 bases lying between them. In nucleotides, the CDR3 is TGTGCCAGCAGGAGTGGCTCGGCTTGGTATGGCTACACCTTC. Protein sequence: CASRSGSAWYGYTF.

V usage is TRBV7-3 and J usage is TRBJ2-1; 11 nucleotides align to TRBD2. This CDR3 has 15 amino acids. Trimming removed 5 bases from V and 6 bases from J; junction bases left unmatched: 6. The germline V gene has CDR1 SGHTA and CDR2 FQGTGA. CDR3 protein: CASSKTSGNVNEQFF. DNA of the CDR3: TGTGCCAGCAGCAAGACTAGCGGGAACGTCAATGAGCAGTTCTTC.

The rearrangement uses TRBV9 and TRBJ1-1; perhaps TRBD1 as D (6 bases). The CDR3 covers 14 residues. Germline loops: CDR1 SGDLS, CDR2 YYNGEE. Trimming removed 3 bases from V and 11 bases from J, with 20 bases in between. This CDR3 is CASSATGNMLDAFF. The CDR3 DNA sequence: TGTGCCAGCAGCGCCACAGGGAACATGCTAGACGCTTTCTTT.

CDR3: CSARTGYEQYF. The CDR3 DNA reads TGCAGTGCTAGAACCGGCTACGAGCAGTACTTC. V is TRBV20-1 and J is TRBJ2-7; no firm D call. The CDR3 loop spans 11 amino acids. Germline V CDR1 and CDR2: DFQATT, SNEGSKA (reference sequence). V lost 2 bases, J lost 3 bases, and 5 bases lay in between.

A few counts support this clone. CDR3 loop: CASSLRGATGGWYEQYF. CDR3 nucleotide sequence: TGTGCCAGCAGTTTACGGGGGGCTACAGGGGGCTGGTACGAGCAGTACTTC. The rearrangement uses TRBV27 and TRBJ2-7, with 9 positions matching TRBD1. The CDR3 has 17 amino acids. CDR1 and CDR2 from the germline V gene are MNHEY and SMNVEV (reference sequence). The trim removed 2 bases at V and 4 bases at J, leaving 12 bases unmatched.

This clone appeared a single time. The V and J genes are TRBV6-2 or TRBV6-3 and TRBJ1-1; 7 bases are a match to TRBD1. The CDR3 runs 14 residues. CDR1 is MNHEY and CDR2 is SVGEGT in the germline V gene. V dropped 4 bases and J dropped 0; count of bases not matched to a gene: 2. CDR3 sequence: CASSSGQLNTEAFF. The CDR3 DNA reads as TGTGCCAGCAGTTCGGGACAGCTGAACACTGAAGCTTTCTTT.

The chain links TRBV3-1 (or the pseudogene TRBV3-2) to TRBJ2-7; TRBD1 is a possible D gene (6 bases). From germline, CDR1 is LGHDT and CDR2 YNNKEL (reference sequence). V was cut by 1 base and J by 0 bases, with 10 bases left in between. This CDR3 region has 15 residues. The CDR3 is CASSQGPDSSYEQYF. As DNA, the CDR3 is TGTGCCAGCAGCCAAGGTCCGGACAGCTCCTACGAGCAGTACTTC.

The chain is built from TRBV6-6 and TRBJ1-1, with D tentatively TRBD1 (6 bases). Trimming stripped 5 bases from V and 1 base from J, with 14 bases between. This CDR3 spans 15 amino acids. The germline gives CDR1 MNHNY, CDR2 SVGAGI (reference sequence). CDR3 sequence reads: CASSSQGSRNTEAFF. CDR3 in DNA: TGTGCCAGCAGTAGTCAGGGGTCTAGGAACACTGAAGCTTTCTTT.

This clone was counted once. This sequence joins TRBV29-1 and TRBJ1-2; no firm D call. CDR1 SQVTM and CDR2 ANQGSEA come from the germline V gene. V lost 3 bases and J lost 6, with 11 bases in between. The CDR3 is 12 residues long. CDR3 nucleotides: TGCAGCGTTGAGGCAGGCGGGCATGGCTACACCTTC. It is translated as CSVEAGGHGYTF.

As DNA, the CDR3 is TGTGCCAGCAGCTTGGCGGTTTCAGGACAGCCCCAGCATTTT. Amino acid sequence: CASSLAVSGQPQHF. The V and J genes are TRBV5-6 and TRBJ1-5, with D unresolved. Germline V gene sequence: CDR1 SGHDT, CDR2 YYEEEE. Trimming took off 0 bases at V and 7 bases at J, with 11 bases between the two ends. The CDR3 is 14 amino acids. The whole variable domain, remainder taken from reference TRBV5-6 and TRBJ1-5, is DAGVTQSPTHLIKTRGQQVTLRCSPKSGHDTVSWYQQALGQGPQFIFQYYEEEERQRGNFPDRFSGHQFPNYSSELNVNALLLGDSALYLCASSLAVSGQPQHFGDGTRLSIL.

The chain joins TRBV7-8 to TRBJ1-5, with D unresolved. Germline V gene sequence: CDR1 SGHVS, CDR2 FQNEAQ. This CDR3 spans 14 amino acids. Trimming cost V 6 bases and J 2 bases, with 11 bases left between them. This CDR3 is CASRDLGGNQPQHF. The CDR3, as DNA: TGTGCCAGCAGAGATCTCGGAGGCAATCAGCCCCAGCATTTT.